This TCR beta chain emerged from a study of T cell clonotyping in hematopoietic cell transplantation listed by TCRdb under 2021. Study-level background: In the study, 135 blood samples were gathered from roughly 40 consecutive transplant recipients and their related donors. Recruitment of patients ran from September 2015 to early 2017, and follow-up continued until late 2020 or until death.

With the immunoSEQ assay, which is a bias-controlled multiplex PCR relying on V- and J-specific primers, TCR beta CDR3 regions were amplified from genomic DNA. A proprietary barcode and Illumina adapter sequences were added to the CDR3 amplicons in a second PCR step. An Illumina MiSeq instrument was used for sequencing of the CDR3 libraries. In the source study's methods: immunoSEQ Analyzer 3.0 was used for export and quality control, with R Bioconductor and Immunarch used for downstream analyses. Only productive rearrangements within the normalized downsampled data set were used in the calculation of repertoire metrics. Clonotypes larger than 5 templates in the normalized cohort were defined as pathologically expanded. Repertoire diversity was measured with the Inverse Simpson Index. CMV-specificity analyses were carried out on the non-normalized data set to capture all clonotypes. The immuneACCESS repertoire file appears here via TCRdb, limited to in-frame rearrangements. These files lack a portion of the clones; in checked studies, under half of the deficit traces to unresolved V genes, and the cause of the others is not known. V, J and clone size are taken as reported in that table, and D and trimming were inferred from the DNA itself. The sample profile shows around 14,000 clones; about nine tenths of them were found once. Roughly 13% of the sample comes from the top ten.

The germline V gene (reference sequence) sets CDR1 to SGHNT and CDR2 to YYREEE. The CDR3 spans 13 residues, from the cysteine through the phenylalanine. Only the CDR3 DNA is retained, 39 bases long and in frame from the first base. V and J lose 2 bases and 4 bases, and a span of 10 bases separates them. General study outcomes and caveats: Just a small fraction of recipient repertoires overlapped with donor repertoires, and more than 95% appeared de novo at the given depth. Broader posttransplant TCR repertoire diversity was predicted by donor and pretransplant recipient Inverse Simpson Index values. Sample size was limited, and cells were not sorted, so CD4 and CD8 repertoire contributions could not be separated. After transplant, TCR diversity in recipients dropped, and pathologically expanded clonotypes increased progressively from day 30 to day 180.

In regard to this clone: The clone's antigen remains unknown. Base qualities are not provided; no much larger clone lies one nucleotide away.

The time point label here, explained by the study, means: 100 days after allo-HCT. Recipient blood was collected about 28 days before transplant and at days 30, 100 and 180 after transplant. Using Nuclei Lysis Solution, genomic DNA was extracted from unfractionated peripheral blood mononuclear cells that were either fresh or cryopreserved. The starting material was PBMCs, obtained 100 days after allogeneic stem cell transplant. The sequence derives from a male patient in his fifties who had an allogeneic stem cell transplant from an unrelated donor, so T cells may come from the graft donor. Some clones in this sample may be carry-over from other donors' samples. Recombination linked TRBV5-4 to TRBJ2-7; TRBD1 is possibly the D segment (6 matching bases). Read as DNA, the sequence is TGTGCCAGCAGCTTCAGGGGTCCATACGAGCAGTACTTC. The resulting protein is CASSFRGPYEQYF.